The clone carrying this TCR beta chain has a handful of counts. Antigen: not known. The repertoire was sequenced with immunoSEQ multiplex PCR; TCRdb's copy has only in-frame clones and lacks some. The profile covers 4,000 or so clones, with around 81% appearing a single time and approximately 7% taken by the ten largest. The CDR3 covers 13 residues. The germline gives CDR1 MRHNA, CDR2 SNTAGT. V was clipped by 1 base and J by 5 bases, with 8 bases between them. This entry belongs to a study of PD-1 blockade in mismatch repair-deficient tumors. Study as a whole: Enrolled about 2013-2016, patients had progressing, pretreated mismatch repair-deficient cancers of about a dozen types.

Study-level results: After pembrolizumab, tumor-resident clones rose rapidly, then generally contracted before radiologic responses.

Time point meaning: archival surgical resection tumor tissue. PCR or immunohistochemistry showed mismatch repair deficiency in every enrolled patient. Tumor tissue came from archival surgical resections of a few responders. The chain is built from TRBV6-4 and TRBJ1-2; no reliable D call. The specimen was primary tumor tissue, collected from a patient treated with pembrolizumab. The TCR sequence derives from an adult with mismatch repair-deficient cancer. The DNA of the CDR3 is TGTGCCAGCAGTGACTTTTCCAATTATGGCTACACCTTC. This sequence encodes CASSDFSNYGYTF.